A single sample gave rise to the 24 T cell receptor beta chains below, sequenced in a study of blood T cell repertoires in COVID-19. Measured with immunoSEQ multiplex PCR; TCRdb has only the in-frame clones, and not every one. The repertoire includes about 230,000 clones, roughly 80% of them detected once, and approximately 7.2% sits in the top ten. Source material: peripheral blood. The receptors were gathered from a woman aged 80 or over with acute or convalescent COVID-19.

Only a few counts were recorded for this clone. The gene calls are TRBV14 and TRBJ1-5; the D is unclear. V shed 0 bases and J shed 9 bases, with 9 bases lying between them. Per germline, CDR1 SGHDN and CDR2 FVKESK. CDR3 length: 13 amino acids. The CDR3, as DNA: TGTGCCAGCAGCCAAGAGAGGCGGCGGCCCCAGCATTTT. It encodes CASSQERRRPQHF.

The chain's CDR3 is CASSYIQGSSGYTF. The CDR3 DNA sequence: TGTGCCAGCAGTTACATACAGGGATCTAGTGGCTACACCTTC. V is TRBV6-6 and J is TRBJ1-2; a possible D gene is TRBD1 (6 bases). Germline CDR1 and CDR2: MNHNY and SVGAGI (reference sequence). The CDR3 runs 14 residues. Trimming took 2 bases from V and 7 from J, leaving 14 bases between them.

In this sample, this clone turned up once. The CDR3 region is CASSMNAGAGGADTQYF. CDR3 nucleotide sequence: TGTGCCAGCAGTATGAACGCAGGCGCGGGGGGTGCAGATACGCAGTATTTT. V usage is TRBV2 and J usage is TRBJ2-3; 8 bases are a match to TRBD2. Trimming removed 5 bases from V and 4 bases from J; junction bases left unmatched: 14. The germline V gene encodes CDR1 SNHLY and CDR2 FYNNEI. The CDR3 totals 17 residues.

This rearrangement joins TRBV3-1 (or the pseudogene TRBV3-2) to TRBJ2-1, with TRBD2 matching 8 bases. Looked up from germline, CDR1 is LGHDT and CDR2 is YNNKEL (reference sequence). The CDR3 spans 17 residues. The V and J ends lost 0 bases and 6 bases, in that order; junction bases with no gene match: 10. The CDR3 is CASSQDLGAGVINEQFF. CDR3 DNA: TGTGCCAGCAGCCAAGACTTAGGAGCGGGGGTTATCAATGAGCAGTTCTTC.

The chain employs TRBV6-1 and TRBJ2-5; 8 bases match TRBD2. CDR1 MNHNS and CDR2 SASEGT come from the germline V gene. This CDR3 region has 13 residues. V lost 4 bases, J lost 7 bases, and 5 bases stayed unmatched. The CDR3 protein is CASSGAGAGTQYF. The CDR3 DNA reads as TGTGCCAGCAGTGGAGCGGGGGCAGGGACCCAGTACTTC.

This chain joins TRBV28 and TRBJ1-6; D is uncertain. The V and J ends lost 0 bases and 7 bases respectively, with 10 bases between them. Germline CDR1 MDHEN, CDR2 SYDVKM. This CDR3 has 15 amino acids. CDR3 residues: CASSLWGPENSPLHF. The CDR3 coding sequence is TGTGCCAGCAGTTTATGGGGCCCCGAAAATTCACCCCTCCACTTT.

This clone occurred a few times. CDR3 loop: CASSQADGSWDTQYF. In nucleotides, the CDR3 is TGTGCCAGCAGCCAAGCGGACGGGAGTTGGGATACGCAGTATTTT. This rearrangement joins TRBV3-1 (or the pseudogene TRBV3-2) to TRBJ2-3; D is perhaps TRBD2 (6 bases). Germline V gene lookup returns CDR1 LGHDT and CDR2 YNNKEL (reference sequence). The V gene lost 1 base and the J gene lost 6 bases, with 14 bases spanning the gap. This CDR3 has 15 residues.

This clone was picked up one time. The chain links TRBV6-5 to TRBJ1-2; 10 bases are a match to TRBD1. From germline, CDR1 is MNHEY and CDR2 SVGAGI. V shed 4 bases and J 8 bases; nucleotides not matched to a gene: 10. CDR3 length equals 15 residues. As DNA, the CDR3 is TGTGCCAGCAGTTCTACCAGGACAGGGGGGCCGGGCTACACCTTC. It yields the protein CASSSTRTGGPGYTF.

This clone was picked up one time. This chain connects TRBV27 to TRBJ2-1, with D perhaps matching TRBD2 (5 bases). Germline V gives CDR1 MNHEY, CDR2 SMNVEV (reference sequence). This CDR3 has 14 residues. With 0 bases removed from V and 10 bases from J, the gap between germline ends came to 13 bases. CDR3 coding DNA: TGTGCCAGCAGTTTATCACGACGGGAAGGCGAGCAGTTCTTC. This encodes CASSLSRREGEQFF.

This chain joins TRBV3-1 (or the pseudogene TRBV3-2) and TRBJ2-7, with TRBD1 as a possible D gene (6 bases). Looked up from germline, CDR1 is LGHDT and CDR2 is YNNKEL (reference sequence). V lost 1 base and J lost 0, with 7 bases in between. The CDR3 is 14 residues long. CDR3 bases: TGTGCCAGCAGCCAAGGACAGGTCTCCTACGAGCAGTACTTC. Its protein is CASSQGQVSYEQYF.

The table lists this clone with a few counts. This sequence joins TRBV3-1 (or the pseudogene TRBV3-2) and TRBJ2-7; 7 bases agree with TRBD2. Germline assignment: CDR1 LGHDT and CDR2 YNNKEL (reference sequence). The J segment lost 3 bases and the V segment lost 3 bases, leaving 5 bases of the junction unmatched. There are 14 residues in the CDR3. CDR3 loop: CASSQGGEGYEQYF. The CDR3 coding sequence is TGTGCCAGCAGCCAGGGGGGGGAGGGCTACGAGCAGTACTTC.

This rearrangement joins TRBV25-1 to TRBJ1-1; D is unclear. The V gene's germline CDR1 is MGHDK and CDR2 SYGVNS. Trimming removed 2 bases at V and 8 bases at J, with 9 bases between. The length of the CDR3 is 12 residues. The CDR3 is CASSEVGREAFF. The CDR3 nucleotides read TGTGCCAGCAGTGAAGTAGGGAGGGAAGCTTTCTTT.

This sequence joins TRBV15 and TRBJ2-1; 8 positions match TRBD1. The CDR3 has 13 residues. Germline CDR1 LNHNV, CDR2 YYDKDF (reference sequence). The J segment lost 10 bases and the V segment lost 5 bases, leaving 7 bases of the junction unmatched. Here the CDR3 DNA reads TGTGCCACCAGCTTAAATGCAGGGGGCGAGCAGTTCTTC. Protein: CATSLNAGGEQFF.

This clone was observed once. The chain joins TRBV5-8 to TRBJ2-3; 7 nucleotides line up with TRBD1. Per the germline V gene, CDR1 is SGHTS and CDR2 is YDEGEE. J gave up 3 bases and V 4 bases, and 11 bases lay outside the gene matches. This CDR3 spans 16 amino acids. The CDR3 DNA follows: TGTGCCAGCAGCAGACGGAGACAGGGTGGTACAGATACGCAGTATTTT. Encoded protein: CASSRRRQGGTDTQYF.

The gene calls are TRBV29-1 and TRBJ2-7, with 12 positions matching TRBD1. J lost 4 bases, V lost 4 bases, and 8 bases had no gene match. Germline-derived CDR1 and CDR2 are SQVTM and ANQGSEA. This CDR3 spans 15 amino acids. The CDR3 spells CSVAGTGGVGYEQYF. CDR3 bases: TGCAGCGTTGCTGGGACAGGGGGCGTTGGGTACGAGCAGTACTTC.

This clone showed up just once. The CDR3 sequence: CATSRGWGEDQPQHF. CDR3 DNA sequence: TGTGCCACCAGCAGAGGTTGGGGGGAGGATCAGCCCCAGCATTTT. The J gene is TRBJ1-5, the V gene TRBV15, with D possibly TRBD1 on 5 matching bases. The CDR3 is 15 residues long. Germline assignment: CDR1 LNHNV and CDR2 YYDKDF (reference sequence). Trimming took 1 base from V and 5 from J, leaving 12 bases between them.

J is TRBJ1-6 and V is TRBV5-1; 8 bases agree with TRBD1. Germline CDR1 and CDR2: SGHRS and YFSETQ. The CDR3 consists of 14 residues. The V and J ends lost 3 bases and 11 bases, in that order; junction bases with no gene match: 7. CDR3 sequence reads: CASSSGQASAPLHF. CDR3 coding DNA: TGCGCCAGCAGCTCGGGACAGGCTTCTGCACCCCTCCACTTT.

This chain uses TRBV6-5 with TRBJ1-6; D gene unclear. This CDR3 region has 13 residues. The germline gives CDR1 MNHEY, CDR2 SVGAGI. V lost 9 bases to trimming and J lost 5 bases, with 11 bases between them. The CDR3 nucleotides read TGTGCCAGTACCACAGAGAATAATTCACCCCTCCACTTT. Its translation is CASTTENNSPLHF.

The chain has TRBV3-1 (or the pseudogene TRBV3-2) and TRBJ2-5; TRBD2 agrees at 12 bases. The CDR3 has 17 amino acids. CDR1 is LGHDT, CDR2 YNNKEL, per germline (reference sequence). With V trimmed by 4 bases and J by 4 bases, 10 bases remained unmatched. DNA for the CDR3: TGTGCCAGCAGCCGAACCTTGACTAGCGGGGGAATAGAGACCCAGTACTTC. This encodes CASSRTLTSGGIETQYF.

The rearrangement links TRBV2 to TRBJ2-7; TRBD1 is a possible D gene (5 bases). Germline CDR1 reads SNHLY; CDR2 reads FYNNEI. The CDR3 runs 12 residues. The V gene lost 6 bases and the J gene lost 5 bases, with 11 bases spanning the gap. DNA for the CDR3: TGTGCCAGCAGATTAGACAGCCACGAGCAGTACTTC. Encoded protein: CASRLDSHEQYF.

The chain has TRBV3-1 (or the pseudogene TRBV3-2) and TRBJ2-1; the match to TRBD2 covers 9 bases. Per the germline V gene, CDR1 is LGHDT and CDR2 is YNNKEL (reference sequence). The CDR3 has 15 residues. V lost 0 bases and J lost 7; bases outside the gene matches: 4. CDR3 region: CASSQDSTSGNEQFF. CDR3 bases: TGTGCCAGCAGCCAAGATTCAACTAGCGGGAATGAGCAGTTCTTC.

The DNA for the CDR3 is TGTGCCAGCAGTTACACGGGTAGCAATCAGCCCCAGCATTTT. Protein: CASSYTGSNQPQHF. V gene TRBV6-6 combines with J gene TRBJ1-5; D gene unclear. The CDR3 covers 14 residues. The V end lost 2 bases, the J end lost 0 bases, and 5 bases lay between the germline ends. The germline V gene has CDR1 MNHNY and CDR2 SVGAGI (reference sequence).

The rearrangement joins TRBV3-1 (or the pseudogene TRBV3-2) to TRBJ1-3; 7 bases map to TRBD1. Germline CDR1 and CDR2: LGHDT and YNNKEL (reference sequence). The CDR3 totals 16 residues. Trimming cost V 1 base and J 4 bases; bases outside gene matches: 7. This CDR3 reads CASSQVHRGSGNTIYF. Written as DNA, the CDR3 is TGTGCCAGCAGCCAAGTTCACAGGGGTTCGGGAAACACCATATATTTT.

This sequence joins TRBV29-1 and TRBJ2-3, with 7 positions matching TRBD2. Germline CDR1 reads SQVTM; CDR2 reads ANQGSEA. V gave up 5 bases and J gave up 3 bases; unmatched junction bases: 8. This CDR3 has 14 amino acids. CDR3 bases: TGCAGCGTTACGGGACTATCGGGGACAGATACGCAGTATTTT. It specifies CSVTGLSGTDTQYF.